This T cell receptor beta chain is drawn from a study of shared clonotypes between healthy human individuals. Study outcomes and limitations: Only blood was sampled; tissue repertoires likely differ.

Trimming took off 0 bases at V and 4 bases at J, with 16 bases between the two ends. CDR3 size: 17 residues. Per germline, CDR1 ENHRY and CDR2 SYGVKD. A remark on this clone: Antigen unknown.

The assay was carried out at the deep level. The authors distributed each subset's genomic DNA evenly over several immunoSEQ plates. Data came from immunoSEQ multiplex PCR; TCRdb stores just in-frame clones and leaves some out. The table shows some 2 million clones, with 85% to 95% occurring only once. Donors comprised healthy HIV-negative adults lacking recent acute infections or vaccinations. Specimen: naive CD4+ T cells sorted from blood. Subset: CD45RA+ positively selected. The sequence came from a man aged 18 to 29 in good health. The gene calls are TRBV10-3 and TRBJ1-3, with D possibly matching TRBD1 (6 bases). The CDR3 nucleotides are TGTGCCATCAGTGAGTCGATGAGGGGGGTAACCGGAAACACCATATATTTT. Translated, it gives CAISESMRGVTGNTIYF.